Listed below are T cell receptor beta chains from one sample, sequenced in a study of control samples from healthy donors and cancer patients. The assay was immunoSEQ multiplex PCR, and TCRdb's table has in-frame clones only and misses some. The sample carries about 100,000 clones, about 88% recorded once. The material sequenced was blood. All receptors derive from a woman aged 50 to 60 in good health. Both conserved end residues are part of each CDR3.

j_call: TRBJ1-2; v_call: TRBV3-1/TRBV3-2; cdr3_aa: CASSQDPASGFYGYTF
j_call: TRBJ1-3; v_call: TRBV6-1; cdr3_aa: CASSEVLSGNTIYF
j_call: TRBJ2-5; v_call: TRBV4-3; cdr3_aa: CASSPLGEETQYF
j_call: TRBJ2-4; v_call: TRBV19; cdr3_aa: CASRQGKGNIQYF
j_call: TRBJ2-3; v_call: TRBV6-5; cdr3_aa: CASILAGGYTDTQYF
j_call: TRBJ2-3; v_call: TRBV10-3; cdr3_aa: CAISVYIGTVDTQYF
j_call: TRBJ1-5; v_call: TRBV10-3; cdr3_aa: CAISDGGTGEQPQHF
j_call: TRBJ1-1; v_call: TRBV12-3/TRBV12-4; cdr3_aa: CASSLGGNTEAFF
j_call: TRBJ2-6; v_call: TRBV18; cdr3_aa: CASSSLDRSKANVLTF
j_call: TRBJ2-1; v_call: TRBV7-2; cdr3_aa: CASSLARDNEQFF
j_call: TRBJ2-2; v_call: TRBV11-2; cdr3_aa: CASSFHRGATGELFF
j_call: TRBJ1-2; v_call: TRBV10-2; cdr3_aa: CASSATETNYGYTF
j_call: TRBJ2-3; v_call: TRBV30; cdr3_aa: CAWSVLGITDTQYF
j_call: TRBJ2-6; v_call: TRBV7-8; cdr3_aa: CASSPRAGANVLTF
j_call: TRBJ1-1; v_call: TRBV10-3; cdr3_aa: CAISRGQEAFF
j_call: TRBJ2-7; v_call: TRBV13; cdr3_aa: CASSLKAGADEQYF
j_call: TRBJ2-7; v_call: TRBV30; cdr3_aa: CAWSWRNGGSEQYF
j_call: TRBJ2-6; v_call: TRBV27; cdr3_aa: CATRKEKAPKISGANVLTF
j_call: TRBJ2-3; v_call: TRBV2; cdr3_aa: CASSEFGTSTDTQYF
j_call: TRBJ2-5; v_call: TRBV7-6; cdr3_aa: CASSHASGRVFGTQYF
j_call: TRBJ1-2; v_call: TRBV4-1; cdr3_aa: CASRPSIAAQNYGYTF
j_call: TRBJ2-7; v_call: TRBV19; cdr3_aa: CASSIFTGNYEQYF
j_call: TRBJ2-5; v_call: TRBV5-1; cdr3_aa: CASSLALGERETQYF
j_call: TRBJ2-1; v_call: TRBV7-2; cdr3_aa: CASSLVGAPGGEQFF
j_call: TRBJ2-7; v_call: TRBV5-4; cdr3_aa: CASSLEGTSGDEQYF
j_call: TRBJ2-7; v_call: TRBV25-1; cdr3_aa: CASSLSFYEQYF
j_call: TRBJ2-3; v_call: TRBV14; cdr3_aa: CASSLLRVPDTQYF
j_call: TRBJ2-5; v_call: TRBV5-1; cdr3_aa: CASSLSRGRETQYF
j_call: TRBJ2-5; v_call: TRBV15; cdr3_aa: CATSGGTGAYREETQYF
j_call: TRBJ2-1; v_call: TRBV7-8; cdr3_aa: CASSLRALDQFF
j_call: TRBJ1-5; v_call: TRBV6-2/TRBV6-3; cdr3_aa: CASTPTGVQPQHF
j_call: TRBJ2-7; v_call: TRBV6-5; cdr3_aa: CASSYRHQSYEQYF
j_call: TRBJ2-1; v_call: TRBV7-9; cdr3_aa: CASSVRDRIASYNEQFF
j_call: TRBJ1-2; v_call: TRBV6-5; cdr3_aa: CASSLNPGTYGYTF
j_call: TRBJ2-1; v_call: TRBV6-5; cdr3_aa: CASSLSGTSYNEQFF
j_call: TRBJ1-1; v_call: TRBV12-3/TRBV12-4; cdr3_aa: CASSFLKSTEAFF
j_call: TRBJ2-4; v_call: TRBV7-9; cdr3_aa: CASSLVARDRDLIEYF
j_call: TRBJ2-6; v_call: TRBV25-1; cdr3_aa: CASSGAAGANVLTF
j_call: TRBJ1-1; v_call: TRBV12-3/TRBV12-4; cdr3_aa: CASSFRGPEAFF
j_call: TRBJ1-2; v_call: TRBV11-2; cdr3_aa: CASSFGTDGYTF
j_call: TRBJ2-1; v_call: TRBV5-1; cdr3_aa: CASSLLRSYNEQFF
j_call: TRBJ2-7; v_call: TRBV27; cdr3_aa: CASSLSAGAYEQYF
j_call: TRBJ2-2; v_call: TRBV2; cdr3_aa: CARFGDTGELFF
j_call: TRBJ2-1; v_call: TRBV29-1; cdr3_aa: CSGMSGLSYNEQFF
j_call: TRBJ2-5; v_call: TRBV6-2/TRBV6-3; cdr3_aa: CASSPSLGGAYETQYF
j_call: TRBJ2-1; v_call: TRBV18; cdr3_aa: CASSPDLKPYNEQFF
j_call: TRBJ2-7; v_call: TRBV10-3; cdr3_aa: CAISDTVGEQYF
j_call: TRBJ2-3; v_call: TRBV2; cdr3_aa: CASRTGTDTQYF
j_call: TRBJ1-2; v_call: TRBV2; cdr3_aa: CARTPVLQVNYGYTF
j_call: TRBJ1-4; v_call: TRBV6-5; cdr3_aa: CASSYDTGNEKLFF
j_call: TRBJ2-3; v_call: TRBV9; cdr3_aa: CASSVGLAVLENTQYF
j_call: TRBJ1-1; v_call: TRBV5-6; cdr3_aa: CASSSGTPNTEAFF
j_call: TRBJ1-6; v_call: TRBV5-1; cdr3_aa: CASSFQGTLHF
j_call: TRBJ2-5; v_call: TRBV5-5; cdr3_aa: CASSSERQGRTQYF